Below, 30 T cell receptor beta chains from the same sample are listed, as sequenced in a study of tumor-infiltrating lymphocytes in primary liver carcinoma. DNA and RNA were both co-extracted from approximately 20-30 mg of bulk tissue that had not been sorted. TCR beta cDNA was prepared out of approximately 500 ng total RNA by means of a constant-region primer. Slightly modified ARM-PCR served as the procedure for the TCR beta libraries. These libraries came from three rounds of nested multiplex PCR. The study ran its first two PCR rounds for approximately 10 cycles each, using TRBV1-TRBV30 forward primers and a C-beta reverse primer. TCRdb itself ran the multiplex PCR reads through MiXCR, one entry per CDR3 protein. The sample includes almost 45,000 distinct CDR3 sequences, approximately 71% of them seen just once. The sequenced material came from tumor-adjacent normal liver tissue. These receptors were obtained from a woman in her 30s with primary liver carcinoma and hepatitis B virus infection.

DNA of the CDR3: TGCAGCGTTGAGAGGGTCGGCAACAAAAACATTCAGTACTTC. Its translation is CSVERVGNKNIQYF. V is TRBV29-1 and J is TRBJ2-4; tentatively, D is TRBD2 (5 bases). The CDR3 runs to 14 residues. Trimming took 3 bases from V and 3 from J, leaving 12 bases between them. Germline assignment: CDR1 SQVTM and CDR2 ANQGSEA.

The V gene is TRBV29-1, the J gene TRBJ2-3; the D is unclear. The CDR3 covers 14 residues. V was clipped by 0 bases and J by 4 bases, with 11 bases between them. Germline assignment: CDR1 SQVTM and CDR2 ANQGSEA. Here the CDR3 DNA reads TGCAGCGTTGAAGAAGGAGTAGAGGCAGATACGCAGTATTTT. Its translation is CSVEEGVEADTQYF.

This clonotype was seen repeatedly, ten times or more. V usage is TRBV7-9 and J usage is TRBJ2-7; tentatively, D is TRBD1 (6 bases). V lost 5 bases to trimming and J lost 4 bases, with 21 bases between them. CDR1 and CDR2 (germline): SEHNR, FQNEAQ (reference sequence). CDR3 length: 16 residues. Here the CDR3 reads CASSPPAGTQPYEQYF. The CDR3 DNA follows: TGTGCCAGCAGCCCCCCAGCCGGGACACAACCGTACGAGCAGTACTTC.

In the case of this clonotype: This is likely a read error, given that the CDR3 carries no conserved phenylalanine or tryptophan at its end. The chain recombines TRBV6-5 with TRBJ2-3, with a possible D match to TRBD2 (7 bases). This CDR3 contains 17 residues. The ends were cut back, 9 bases at V and 5 bases at J, with 27 bases in the middle. Germline lookup yields CDR1 MNHEY and CDR2 SVGAGI. This CDR3 reads CASSQAKGGGPGDTQYV. In DNA form, the CDR3 reads TGTGCCAGTAGCCAGGCCAAAGGGGGAGGGCCGGGAGATACGCAGTATGTT.

This clonotype has only one observation. This chain joins TRBV28 and TRBJ2-4; possible D gene TRBD2, 5 bases. Germline V gene sequence: CDR1 MDHEN, CDR2 SYDVKM. Trimming took off 2 bases at V and 15 bases at J, with 23 bases between the two ends. This CDR3 has 15 residues. As DNA, the CDR3 is TGTGCCAGCAGTTTAGTGTGGGAGCTAAAAAACATCCGGTACTTC. Amino acid sequence: CASSLVWELKNIRYF.

Of note for this clonotype: Given the absence of the conserved phenylalanine or tryptophan at the CDR3 end, a read error is likely. The chain couples TRBV11-3 to TRBJ2-1; D tentatively reads TRBD1 or TRBD2 (5 bases each). Trimming left V 5 bases short and J 0 bases short, with 11 bases between. Germline lookup yields CDR1 SGHNT and CDR2 YENEEA. CDR3 size: 15 residues. CDR3 DNA sequence: TGTGCCAGCAGCGGGGGACCCCCCTCCTACAATGAGCAGTTCTCC. Its protein product is CASSGGPPSYNEQFS.

As to this clonotype: Because the CDR3 is missing its conserved closing phenylalanine or tryptophan, this is likely a read error. The DNA for the CDR3 is TGTGCCAGCGGCCCCAAACTAACGGGAGTTTTAAATGAGCAGTTCTCC. As protein: CASGPKLTGVLNEQFS. The chain carries TRBV6-6 and TRBJ2-1; maybe TRBD2 (6 bases). The length of the CDR3 is 16 residues. The V end was cut by 8 bases, the J end by 7 bases, with 24 bases between. Germline values: CDR1 MNHNY, CDR2 SVGAGI (reference sequence).

For this clonotype: The junction departs from germline at one end; a sequencing error may be responsible. This rearrangement joins TRBV29-1 to TRBJ2-5; maybe TRBD1 (5 bases). Germline assignment: CDR1 SQVTM and CDR2 ANQGSEA. CDR3 length: 16 residues. The CDR3 here is CSVEASRLGVQEIQCF. The CDR3 nucleotides are TGCAGCGTCGAAGCCTCCCGGTTAGGGGTCCAAGAGATCCAGTGCTTC.

Worth noting for this clonotype: No conserved phenylalanine or tryptophan is present at the end of the CDR3, so a read error is the likely explanation. This chain connects TRBV2 to TRBJ1-3; D ambiguous. Trimming shortened V by 3 bases and J by 4 bases, and 16 bases separated the two germline ends. Germline CDR1 reads SNHLY; CDR2 reads FYNNEI. This CDR3 comprises 16 residues. The CDR3 coding sequence is TGTGCCAGCAGTGATTTGGAACCGCACACCGGAAACACCATATATCTT. Amino acid sequence: CASSDLEPHTGNTIYL.

In this sample, this clonotype turned up once. The junction differs from germline at one of its ends, possibly a read error. The J gene is TRBJ2-6, the V gene TRBV5-6; a possible D gene is TRBD1 (6 bases). This CDR3 is built from 17 residues. CDR1 SGHDT and CDR2 YYEEEE come from the germline V gene. The CDR3, as DNA: TGTGCCGGCAGCCAGGACAGCAGTTTCTCTGGGGCCAACGTCCTGACCTTC. Protein product: CAGSQDSSFSGANVLTF.

This clonotype has at least ten counts. This chain links TRBV5-4 with TRBJ2-3; 8 positions agree with TRBD2. The CDR3 has 12 amino acids. Looked up from germline, CDR1 is SGHNT and CDR2 is YYREEE (reference sequence). J gave up 5 bases and V 6 bases, and 2 bases lay outside the gene matches. CDR3 nucleotide sequence: TGTGCCAGCAAAAGCGGGGGAGATACGCAGTATTTT. Amino acids: CASKSGGDTQYF.

The chain combines TRBV12-3 or TRBV12-4 with TRBJ2-5; D is perhaps TRBD2 (6 bases). The germline V and J ends were trimmed by 6 bases and 13 bases, with 27 bases remaining between them. The CDR3 is 15 amino acids. CDR3 coding DNA: TGTGCCAGCAGCACCTACCCCGGGAGCGAAGATACCATGTACTTC. The encoded protein is CASSTYPGSEDTMYF.

The genes are TRBV6-5 and TRBJ1-2; 8 nucleotides align to TRBD1. The J segment lost 5 bases and the V segment lost 0 bases, leaving 11 bases of the junction unmatched. The CDR3 consists of 17 residues. The germline V gene encodes CDR1 MNHEY and CDR2 SVGAGI. The CDR3 loop is CASSYSRTTGDMYGYTF. The DNA of the CDR3 is TGTGCCAGCAGTTACTCCCGGACGACAGGGGATATGTATGGCTACACCTTC.

With regard to this clonotype: Relative to the germline gene, one junction end is altered; a read error may explain this. J is TRBJ2-7 and V is TRBV28; TRBD2 is a possible D gene (6 bases). Germline CDR1 reads MDHEN; CDR2 reads SYDVKM. This CDR3 has 15 amino acids. The CDR3 DNA is TGTGCCAGTAGTTTGCACCCCCGGGGGTTTTACGAGCAGTACTTC. This encodes CASSLHPRGFYEQYF.

This clonotype appeared a single time. The junction does not match germline at one end; this may be a read error. In DNA form, the CDR3 reads TGTGCCAGCAGCTCTCACGCCAGCCAAGCGAAAACCGGGGAGCTGTTTTTT. Its protein product is CASSSHASQAKTGELFF. V gene TRBV7-9 combines with J gene TRBJ2-2; D gene unclear. The V gene's germline CDR1 is SEHNR and CDR2 FQNEAQ (reference sequence). This CDR3 spans 17 amino acids.

On this clonotype: The junction shows a germline mismatch at one end, possibly a read error. The V gene is TRBV4-1, the J gene TRBJ2-4; D not resolved. The germline CDR1 and CDR2 sequences are MGHRA and YSYEKL. This CDR3 region has 14 residues. The CDR3 reads CANSPSHLDVIQYF. The CDR3 DNA is TGCGCCAACAGCCCTTCGCACCTAGACGTCATTCAGTACTTC.

The rearrangement joins TRBV20-1 to TRBJ2-1; TRBD2 agrees at 13 bases. V trimming: 1 base; J trimming: 10 bases; junction bases outside the gene matches: 10. This CDR3 spans 16 amino acids. CDR1 and CDR2 from the germline V gene are DFQATT and SNEGSKA (reference sequence). CDR3 region: CSARGPGLAGADEQFF. The DNA for the CDR3 is TGCAGTGCTAGAGGGCCCGGACTAGCGGGAGCTGACGAGCAGTTCTTC.

By share, this clonotype counts as medium-sized (0.01 to 0.1%). The chain has TRBV11-2 and TRBJ2-3, with D possibly being TRBD2 (6 bases). The CDR3 is made up of 15 amino acids. The germline gives CDR1 SGHAT, CDR2 FQNNGV. Between the trimmed V and J ends, which lost 10 bases and 2 bases, there was a span of 19 bases. The CDR3 DNA reads TGTGCCACCCATCCATGGGAGGATCCCACAGATACGCAGTATTTT. Translation gives CATHPWEDPTDTQYF.

The sample holds many counts of this clonotype. This chain uses TRBV7-8 with TRBJ2-5; tentative D call: TRBD2 (5 bases). The V end was cut by 2 bases, the J end by 5 bases, with 15 bases between. Per germline, CDR1 SGHVS and CDR2 FQNEAQ. The CDR3 extends over 15 amino acids. The CDR3 DNA reads TGTGCCAGCAGCTTAACCGGGCTCCCGGGGGAGACCCAGTACTTC. This translates into CASSLTGLPGETQYF.

As for this clonotype: This likely comes from a read error, as the CDR3 has no conserved phenylalanine or tryptophan at its end. It is unclear where the CDR3 begins or ends on the DNA, so no DNA is shown, and the CDR3 is as TCRdb lists it. V is TRBV5-1 and J is TRBJ1-5; the table names TRBD1, a call not compared with the DNA. The germline V gene has CDR1 SGHRS and CDR2 YFSETQ. Both ends counted, the CDR3 spans 13 residues. The CDR3: CASSEGQGQPQHV.

The CDR3, as DNA: TGTGCCAGCAGCCAGAGGAAGGTGTACGAGCAGTACTTC. Protein: CASSQRKVYEQYF. This chain joins TRBV6-1 and TRBJ2-7; D remains ambiguous. V lost 6 bases and J 4 bases, leaving 13 bases between the germline ends. This CDR3 comprises 13 residues. The V gene's germline CDR1 is MNHNS and CDR2 SASEGT.

This chain connects TRBV7-2 to TRBJ2-3; D ambiguous. Germline CDR1 is SGHTA and CDR2 is FQGNSA. Trimming took 3 bases from V and 2 from J, leaving 6 bases between them. This CDR3 spans 13 amino acids. This CDR3 reads CASSFPFTDTQYF. The CDR3 DNA sequence: TGTGCCAGCAGCTTTCCCTTCACAGATACGCAGTATTTT.

At least ten counts were recorded for this clonotype. CDR3 in amino acids: CASSLGGQSGANVLTF. The CDR3 DNA follows: TGTGCCAGCAGCTTGGGAGGACAGTCTGGGGCCAACGTCCTGACTTTC. The rearrangement uses TRBV5-4 and TRBJ2-6; D perhaps matches TRBD1 (6 bases). The CDR3 is made up of 16 amino acids. Germline assignment: CDR1 SGHNT and CDR2 YYREEE (reference sequence). V was pared by 0 bases and J by 1 base, with 8 bases between.

V gene TRBV11-1 combines with J gene TRBJ2-3; TRBD2 matches at 7 bases. After removal of 1 base from V and 3 bases from J, the junction contained 7 bases not matched to a gene. The length of the CDR3 is 16 residues. Per the germline V gene, CDR1 is SGHAT and CDR2 is FQDESV (reference sequence). The CDR3 spells CASSLEAGVWTDTQYF. The CDR3 nucleotides are TGTGCCAGCAGCTTAGAGGCGGGAGTATGGACAGATACGCAGTATTTT.

This clonotype was seen only once. The junction departs from germline at one end; a sequencing error may be responsible. The chain links TRBV6-5 to TRBJ1-1; D is unclear. Germline V gene lookup returns CDR1 MNHEY and CDR2 SVGAGI. This CDR3 has 16 amino acids. This CDR3 reads CVSSKHPGAGNTVAFF. The CDR3 coding sequence is TGTGTCAGCAGCAAGCACCCGGGAGCGGGGAACACTGTAGCTTTCTTT.

Notes on this clonotype: A read error may be the cause here, since a much bigger clone is one base away. The CDR3 ends on some other residue instead of the conserved phenylalanine or tryptophan, so this is likely a read error. The chain employs TRBV7-3 and TRBJ2-1, with 11 nucleotides matching TRBD2. The V gene end was trimmed by 5 bases and the J gene end by 10 bases; junction bases not matched to a gene: 7. CDR1 SGHTA and CDR2 FQGTGA come from the germline V gene. The CDR3 totals 14 residues. The DNA for the CDR3 is TGTGCCAGCAGCCTGGGACTAGCGGATTCGGAGCAGTTCCTC. Amino acids: CASSLGLADSEQFL.

Comments on this clonotype: A much larger clone lies one base from this, so it may be a read error. The J gene is TRBJ2-3, the V gene TRBV19; either TRBD1 or TRBD2 may fit D (6 bases each). Trimming took off 7 bases at V and 7 bases at J, with 12 bases between the two ends. Per the germline V gene, CDR1 is LNHDA and CDR2 is SQIVND (reference sequence). The CDR3 consists of 12 residues. CDR3 amino acids: CASNAGHYTQYF. CDR3 coding DNA: TGTGCCAGTAATGCGGGACACTATACGCAGTATTTT.

With regard to this clonotype: A junction boundary mismatches the germline segment, possibly from a read error. The chain carries TRBV5-4 and TRBJ2-6; tentatively, D is TRBD1 (6 bases). This CDR3 region has 16 residues. The germline V gene has CDR1 SGHNT and CDR2 YYREEE (reference sequence). CDR3 coding DNA: TGTGCCAGCAGCTTGGAAGGACAGTCTGGGGCCAACGTCCCGACTTTC. Its protein product is CASSLEGQSGANVPTF.

This clonotype was recorded many times. The chain has TRBV4-1 and TRBJ2-2; the match to TRBD2 covers 12 bases. The ends lost 4 bases at V and 0 bases at J; junction bases unmatched: 6. CDR1 is MGHRA and CDR2 is YSYEKL in the germline V gene. The CDR3 has 18 residues. CDR3 amino acids: CASSPSLAGGTNTGELFF. The CDR3 region has the DNA TGCGCCAGCAGCCCCTCACTAGCGGGAGGTACGAACACCGGGGAGCTGTTTTTT.

Comment on this clonotype: An end of the junction differs from the germline gene, which may be a read error. V usage is TRBV29-1 and J usage is TRBJ2-7; D ambiguous. This CDR3 comprises 12 residues. Germline values: CDR1 SQVTM, CDR2 ANQGSEA. The CDR3 sequence: CNVEVSSYEQYF. DNA of the CDR3: TGCAACGTTGAGGTCAGTTCATACGAGCAGTACTTC.